This is a list of T cell receptor beta chains from one sample in a study of CD8 T cells in ankylosing spondylitis. Via MiXCR, TCRdb re-called the 5' RACE reads, giving one row per CDR3 protein. The sample yields about 500,000 distinct CDR3 sequences, roughly 5.2% seen once. Sequences were obtained from blood, either unsorted or a sorted T cell fraction (not recorded which). Every receptor here comes from a male donor with ankylosing spondylitis. Each CDR3 is given with its conserved first and last residue. A D gene is named only where the DNA matches it firmly. Only part of the rows carry a size: once, few, many, or a class if the clone is expanded.

CDR3aa: CASSPETSGGYTF
CDR3nt: TGTGCCAGCTCACCAGAGACTTCAGGAGGCTACACCTTC
d_gene: .
abundance: many
j_gene: TRBJ1-2
v_gene: TRBV18

CDR3aa: CASSQRTGGLYEQYF
CDR3nt: TGTGCCAGCTCACAAAGGACAGGGGGCTTATACGAGCAGTACTTC
d_gene: TRBD1
abundance: .
j_gene: TRBJ2-7
v_gene: TRBV18

CDR3aa: CASSQVIEKLFF
CDR3nt: TGCGCCAGCAGCCAAGTTATTGAAAAACTGTTTTTT
d_gene: .
abundance: many
j_gene: TRBJ1-4
v_gene: TRBV4-1

CDR3aa: CASGGGNSPLHF
CDR3nt: TGTGCCTCGGGAGGGGGTAATTCACCCCTCCACTTT
d_gene: .
abundance: many
j_gene: TRBJ1-6
v_gene: TRBV7-9

CDR3aa: CASSPARGRSSYEQYF
CDR3nt: TGTGCCAGCAGCCCAGCCCGGGGTAGAAGCTCCTACGAGCAGTACTTC
d_gene: .
abundance: .
j_gene: TRBJ2-7
v_gene: TRBV3-1

CDR3aa: CASSPDRHSYNEQFF
CDR3nt: TGTGCCAGCAGTCCTGACAGGCACTCCTACAATGAGCAGTTCTTC
d_gene: .
abundance: .
j_gene: TRBJ2-1
v_gene: TRBV7-3

CDR3aa: CASGYSLPYNEQFF
CDR3nt: TGTGCCAGCGGCTACAGTCTCCCCTACAATGAGCAGTTCTTC
d_gene: .
abundance: many
j_gene: TRBJ2-1
v_gene: TRBV27

CDR3aa: CASSPDLRPGETQYF
CDR3nt: TGCGCCAGCAGCCCAGACCTTCGGCCAGGGGAGACCCAGTACTTC
d_gene: .
abundance: .
j_gene: TRBJ2-5
v_gene: TRBV4-3

CDR3aa: CASSQDLGRGSYEQYF
CDR3nt: TGTGCCAGCAGCCAAGATCTCGGCAGGGGTAGCTACGAGCAGTACTTC
d_gene: .
abundance: few
j_gene: TRBJ2-7
v_gene: TRBV3-1

CDR3aa: CASSPPSSYNEQFF
CDR3nt: TGTGCCAGCAGCCCCCCGAGCTCCTACAATGAGCAGTTCTTC
d_gene: .
abundance: many
j_gene: TRBJ2-1
v_gene: TRBV7-2

CDR3aa: CASSEPEGARGGPEAFF
CDR3nt: TGTGCCAGCAGTGAACCTGAAGGAGCCAGGGGAGGCCCTGAAGCTTTCTTT
d_gene: .
abundance: many
j_gene: TRBJ1-1
v_gene: TRBV25-1

CDR3aa: CSVDPGASGNTIYF
CDR3nt: TGCAGCGTTGATCCGGGGGCATCTGGAAACACCATATATTTT
d_gene: .
abundance: many
j_gene: TRBJ1-3
v_gene: TRBV29-1

CDR3aa: CSARERQAGYTF
CDR3nt: TGCAGTGCTAGAGAACGTCAGGCTGGCTACACCTTC
d_gene: .
abundance: many
j_gene: TRBJ1-2
v_gene: TRBV20-1

CDR3aa: CASNRGRADHNEQFF
CDR3nt: TGTGCCAGCAACCGAGGGAGGGCCGACCACAATGAGCAGTTCTTC
d_gene: TRBD2
abundance: .
j_gene: TRBJ2-1
v_gene: TRBV6-1

CDR3aa: CASSNSYYNEQFF
CDR3nt: TGTGCCAGCAGCAACAGCTATTACAATGAGCAGTTCTTC
d_gene: .
abundance: many
j_gene: TRBJ2-1
v_gene: TRBV11-1

CDR3aa: CATSDFKFGNEQFF
CDR3nt: TGTGCCACCAGTGATTTTAAGTTTGGGAATGAGCAGTTCTTC
d_gene: .
abundance: many
j_gene: TRBJ2-1
v_gene: TRBV24-1

CDR3aa: CASSLTRDSGELFF
CDR3nt: TGTGCCAGCAGCTTAACCCGGGACTCCGGGGAGCTGTTTTTT
d_gene: .
abundance: few
j_gene: TRBJ2-2
v_gene: TRBV7-3